This TCR beta chain was profiled in a study of CD8+CD57+ T cells in acquired aplastic anemia. Study background: Average DNA yield from sorted CD4+ and CD8+ cells was roughly 3.1 ug. Whole-study results and caveats: Patients shared twenty-nine CD8+ CDR3 sequences with controls.

Selection for sequencing was limited to patients who had shown CD8+CD57+ cell expansion by flow cytometry. Severe acquired aplastic anemia was present in every patient. Therapy had not been given to patients before blood sampling. The germline gives CDR1 MRHNA, CDR2 SNTAGT. The CDR3 has 16 residues. V lost 5 bases and J lost 0, with 15 bases in between. According to the study, genomic DNA was the template for TCR beta VDJ and CDR3 profiling. TCRdb re-called the reads through MiXCR, storing one row per CDR3 protein. The table lists about 240,000 distinct CDR3 sequences, approximately 45% of them singletons, with 7% to 10% in the top ten. In regard to this clonotype: Its antigen remains unknown.

The rearrangement uses TRBV6-4 and TRBJ2-3, with D perhaps matching TRBD2 (5 bases). The clonotype was recovered from a human donor with aplastic anemia. Specimen: sorted CD4+, CD8+, or CD8+CD57+ T cells (not recorded which) from PBMCs. The CDR3 region is CASSFVRAGSTDTQYF. CDR3 sequence (DNA): TGTGCCAGCAGTTTTGTGAGGGCAGGTAGCACAGATACGCAGTATTTT.